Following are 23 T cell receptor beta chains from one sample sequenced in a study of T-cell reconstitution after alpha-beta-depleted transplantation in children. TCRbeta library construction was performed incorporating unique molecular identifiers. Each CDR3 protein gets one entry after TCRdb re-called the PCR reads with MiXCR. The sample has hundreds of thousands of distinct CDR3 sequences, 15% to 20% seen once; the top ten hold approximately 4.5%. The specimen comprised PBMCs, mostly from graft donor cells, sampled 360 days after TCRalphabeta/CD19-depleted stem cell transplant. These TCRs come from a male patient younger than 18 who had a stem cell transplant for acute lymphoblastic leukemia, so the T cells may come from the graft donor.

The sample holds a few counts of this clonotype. The CDR3 here is CSARGSKSPRGEQYF. DNA for the CDR3: TGCAGTGCTAGAGGTAGCAAGTCACCCCGCGGGGAGCAGTACTTC. The chain carries TRBV20-1 and TRBJ2-7; D might be TRBD2 (5 bases). The CDR3 runs 15 residues. In germline, CDR1 is DFQATT, CDR2 SNEGSKA (reference sequence). The ends were cut back, 1 base at V and 7 bases at J, with 20 bases in the middle.

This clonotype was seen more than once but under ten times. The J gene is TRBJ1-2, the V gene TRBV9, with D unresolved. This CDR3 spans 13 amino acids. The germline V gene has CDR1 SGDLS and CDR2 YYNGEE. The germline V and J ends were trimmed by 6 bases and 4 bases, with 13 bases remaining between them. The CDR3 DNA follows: TGTGCCAGCACCGAAGGGAGATCCTATGGCTACACCTTC. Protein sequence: CASTEGRSYGYTF. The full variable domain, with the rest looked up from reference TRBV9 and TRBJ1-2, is DSGVTQTPKHLITATGQRVTLRCSPRSGDLSVYWYQQSLDQGLQFLIQYYNGEERAKGNILERFSAQQFPDLHSELNLSSLELGDSALYFCASTEGRSYGYTFGSGTRLTVV.

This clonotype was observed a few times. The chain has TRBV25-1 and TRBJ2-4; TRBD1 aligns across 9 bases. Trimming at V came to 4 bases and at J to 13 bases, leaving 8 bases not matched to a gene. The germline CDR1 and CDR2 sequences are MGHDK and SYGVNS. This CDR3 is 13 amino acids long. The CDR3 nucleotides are TGTGCCAGCAGTGGACTGACAGGGGGGTGGCAGTACTTC. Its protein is CASSGLTGGWQYF.

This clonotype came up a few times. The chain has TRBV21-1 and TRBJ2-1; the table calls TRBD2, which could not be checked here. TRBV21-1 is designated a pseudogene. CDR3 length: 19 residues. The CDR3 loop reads CASSKGSPSGRAPYNEQFF. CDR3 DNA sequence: TGTGCCAGCAGCAAAGGGAGTCCTAGCGGGAGGGCCCCCTACAATGAGCAGTTCTTC.

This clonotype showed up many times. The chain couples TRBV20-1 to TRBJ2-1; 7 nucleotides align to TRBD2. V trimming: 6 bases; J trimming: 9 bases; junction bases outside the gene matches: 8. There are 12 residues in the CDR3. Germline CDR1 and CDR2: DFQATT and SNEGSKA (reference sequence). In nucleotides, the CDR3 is TGCAGTGCCCAAGGACTAGGGGTTGAGCAGTTCTTC. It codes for CSAQGLGVEQFF.

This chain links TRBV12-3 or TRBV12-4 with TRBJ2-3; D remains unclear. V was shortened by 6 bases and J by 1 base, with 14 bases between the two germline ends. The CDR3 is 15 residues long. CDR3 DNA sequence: TGTGCCAGCAGCCCGGACCCCCCGGGCACAGATACGCAGTATTTT. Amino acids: CASSPDPPGTDTQYF.

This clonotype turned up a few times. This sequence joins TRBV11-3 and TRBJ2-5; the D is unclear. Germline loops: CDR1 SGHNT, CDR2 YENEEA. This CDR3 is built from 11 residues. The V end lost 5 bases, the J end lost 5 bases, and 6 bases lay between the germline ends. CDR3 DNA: TGTGCCAGCAGCCCGATCGAGACCCAGTACTTC. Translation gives CASSPIETQYF.

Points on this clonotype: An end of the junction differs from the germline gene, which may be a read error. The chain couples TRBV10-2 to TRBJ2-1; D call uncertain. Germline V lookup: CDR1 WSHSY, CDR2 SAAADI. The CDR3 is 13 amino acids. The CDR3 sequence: CASKPSSYDEQFF. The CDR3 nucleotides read TGCGCCAGCAAACCCAGCTCCTACGATGAGCAGTTCTTC.

As DNA, the CDR3 is TGTGCCAGCAGAGCCGGTGTGACCCAGTACTTC. Amino acid sequence: CASRAGVTQYF. V and J are TRBV7-2 and TRBJ2-5; D remains unclear. V was clipped by 6 bases and J by 7 bases, with 9 bases between them. This CDR3 is 11 amino acids long. CDR1 is SGHTA, CDR2 FQGNSA, per germline.

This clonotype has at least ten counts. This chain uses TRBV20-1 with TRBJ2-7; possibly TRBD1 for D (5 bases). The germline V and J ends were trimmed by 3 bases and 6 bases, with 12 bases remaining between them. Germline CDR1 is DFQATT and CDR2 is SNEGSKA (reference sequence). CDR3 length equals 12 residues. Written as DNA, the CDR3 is TGCAGTGCTAGGGGGCTCGGGTCCGAGCAGTACTTC. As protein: CSARGLGSEQYF.

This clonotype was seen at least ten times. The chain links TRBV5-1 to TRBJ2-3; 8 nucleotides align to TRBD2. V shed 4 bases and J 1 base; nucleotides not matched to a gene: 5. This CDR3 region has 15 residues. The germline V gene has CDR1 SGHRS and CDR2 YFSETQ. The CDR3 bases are TGCGCCAGCAGCATCCTAGCGGGCCGCACAGATACGCAGTATTTT. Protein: CASSILAGRTDTQYF.

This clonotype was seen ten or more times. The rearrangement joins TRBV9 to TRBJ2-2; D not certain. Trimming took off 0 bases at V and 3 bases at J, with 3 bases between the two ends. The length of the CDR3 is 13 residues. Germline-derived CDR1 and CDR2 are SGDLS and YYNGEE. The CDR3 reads CASSVEYTGELFF. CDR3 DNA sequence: TGTGCCAGCAGCGTAGAATACACCGGGGAGCTGTTTTTT.

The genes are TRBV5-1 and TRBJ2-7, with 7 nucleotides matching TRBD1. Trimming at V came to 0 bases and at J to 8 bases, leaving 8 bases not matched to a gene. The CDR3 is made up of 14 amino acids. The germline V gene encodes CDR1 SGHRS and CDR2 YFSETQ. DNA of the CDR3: TGCGCCAGCAGCTTGGATCAGGGGGTAAACCAGCAGTACTTC. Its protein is CASSLDQGVNQQYF.

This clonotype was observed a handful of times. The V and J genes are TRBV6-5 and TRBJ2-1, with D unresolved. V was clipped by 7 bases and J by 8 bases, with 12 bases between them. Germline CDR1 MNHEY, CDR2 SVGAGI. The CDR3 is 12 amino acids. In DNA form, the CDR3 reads TGTGCCAGCACCTCCCACGGCGATGAGCAGTTCTTC. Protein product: CASTSHGDEQFF.

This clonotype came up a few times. CDR3: CAWTQEWDQPQHF. In DNA form, the CDR3 reads TGTGCCTGGACCCAGGAGTGGGATCAGCCCCAGCATTTT. The chain recombines TRBV30 with TRBJ1-5; D is undetermined. V was shortened by 4 bases and J by 5 bases, with 12 bases between the two germline ends. The CDR3 covers 13 residues. Per germline, CDR1 GTSNPN and CDR2 SVGIG (reference sequence).

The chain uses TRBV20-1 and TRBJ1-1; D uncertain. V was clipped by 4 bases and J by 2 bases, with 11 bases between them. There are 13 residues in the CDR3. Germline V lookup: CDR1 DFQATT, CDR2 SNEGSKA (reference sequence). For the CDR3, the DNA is TGCAGTGCTATAAGGACGACTAACACTGAAGCTTTCTTT. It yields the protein CSAIRTTNTEAFF.

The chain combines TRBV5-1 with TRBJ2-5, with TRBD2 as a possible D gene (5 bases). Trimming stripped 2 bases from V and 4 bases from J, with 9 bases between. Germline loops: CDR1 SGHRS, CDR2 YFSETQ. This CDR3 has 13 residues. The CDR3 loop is CASSFGVLETQYF. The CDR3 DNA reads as TGCGCCAGCAGCTTCGGGGTGTTAGAGACCCAGTACTTC.

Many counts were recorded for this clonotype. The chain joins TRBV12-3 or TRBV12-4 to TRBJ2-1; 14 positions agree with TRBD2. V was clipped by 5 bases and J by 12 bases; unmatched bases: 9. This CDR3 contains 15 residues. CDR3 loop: CASSPGTSGSIWQFF. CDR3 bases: TGTGCCAGCAGTCCCGGGACTAGCGGGAGTATTTGGCAGTTCTTC.

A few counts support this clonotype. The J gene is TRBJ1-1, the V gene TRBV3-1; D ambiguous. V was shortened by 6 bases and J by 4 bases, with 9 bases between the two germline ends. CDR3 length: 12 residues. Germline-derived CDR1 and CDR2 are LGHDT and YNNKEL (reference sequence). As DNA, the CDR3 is TGTGCCAGCAGGGGAGGTAGCACTGAAGCTTTCTTT. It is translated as CASRGGSTEAFF. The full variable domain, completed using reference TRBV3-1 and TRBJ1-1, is DTAVSQTPKYLVTQMGNDKSIKCEQNLGHDTMYWYKQDSKKFLKIMFSYNNKELIINETVPNRFSPKSPDKAHLNLHINSLELGDSAVYFCASRGGSTEAFFGQGTRLTVV.

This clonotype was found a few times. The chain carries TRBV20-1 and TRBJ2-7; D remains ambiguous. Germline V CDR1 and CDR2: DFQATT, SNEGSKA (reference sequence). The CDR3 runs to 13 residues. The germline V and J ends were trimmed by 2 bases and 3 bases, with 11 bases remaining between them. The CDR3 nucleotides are TGCAGTGCTAGAAAGCAAAAACGCTACGAGCAGTACTTC. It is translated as CSARKQKRYEQYF.

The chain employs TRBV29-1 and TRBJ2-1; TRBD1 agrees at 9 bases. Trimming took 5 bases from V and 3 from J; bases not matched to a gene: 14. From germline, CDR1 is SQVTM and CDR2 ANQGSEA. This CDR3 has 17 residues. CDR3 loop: CSVIQGAVRAGYNEQFF. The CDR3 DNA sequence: TGCAGCGTTATACAGGGGGCCGTGCGGGCTGGCTACAATGAGCAGTTCTTC.

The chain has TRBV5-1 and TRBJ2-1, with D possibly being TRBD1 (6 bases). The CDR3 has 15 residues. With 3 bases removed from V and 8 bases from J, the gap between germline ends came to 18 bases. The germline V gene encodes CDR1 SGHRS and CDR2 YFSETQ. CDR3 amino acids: CASSSDSGGPDEQFF. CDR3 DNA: TGCGCCAGCAGCTCGGACAGTGGGGGCCCCGATGAGCAGTTCTTC.

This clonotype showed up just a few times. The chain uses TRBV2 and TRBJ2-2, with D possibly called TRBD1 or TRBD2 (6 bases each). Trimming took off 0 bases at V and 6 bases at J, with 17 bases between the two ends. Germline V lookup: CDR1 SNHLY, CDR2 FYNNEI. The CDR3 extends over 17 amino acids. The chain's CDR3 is CASSEARRGKWAGELFF. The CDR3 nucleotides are TGTGCCAGCAGTGAAGCGCGGAGGGGGAAGTGGGCCGGGGAGCTGTTTTTT.